The clone carrying this TCR beta chain appeared a few times. The target antigen is unknown. The sample carries other DNA sequences with the same CDR3. This sample was included in a study of shared clonotypes between healthy human individuals. Study-level findings and limits: Rarefaction analysis demonstrated incomplete sorted-subset sequencing notwithstanding large depth.

Trimming shortened V by 6 bases and J by 2 bases, and 7 bases separated the two germline ends. Germline CDR1 MDHEN, CDR2 SYDVKM. The CDR3 sequence is 12 residues long. Among the donors, all were Caucasian adults who lived in Nashville, Tennessee. Splitting of CD4+ cells produced CD45RA+ naive and CD45RA-negative memory subsets. Assay used: immunoSEQ multiplex PCR; TCRdb lists only in-frame clones, some missing. Of about 2.4 million clones in the sample, over 85% were seen once. The source material was naive CD4+ T cells from PBMCs. The sample's subset: CD45RA+ positively selected. The sequence was collected from a man between 18 and 35 years old in good health. Some clones in this sample may be carry-over from other donors' samples. V is TRBV28 and J is TRBJ1-2; D not certain. The CDR3 DNA reads TGTGCCAGCAGCCAGAGGAACTATGGCTACACCTTC. Amino acid sequence: CASSQRNYGYTF.